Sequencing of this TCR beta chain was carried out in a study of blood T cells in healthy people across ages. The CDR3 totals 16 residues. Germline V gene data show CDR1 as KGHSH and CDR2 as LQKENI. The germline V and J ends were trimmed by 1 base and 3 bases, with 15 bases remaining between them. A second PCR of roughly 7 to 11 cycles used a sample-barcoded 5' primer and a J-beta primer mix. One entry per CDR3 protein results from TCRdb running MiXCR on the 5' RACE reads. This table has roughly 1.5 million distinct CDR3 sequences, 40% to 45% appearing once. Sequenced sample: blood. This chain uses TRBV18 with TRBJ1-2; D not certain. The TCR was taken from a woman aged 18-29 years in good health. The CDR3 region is CASSPQRRQRDYGYTF. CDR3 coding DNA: TGTGCCAGCTCACCACAGAGACGGCAGAGGGACTATGGCTACACCTTC.